This entry lists 23 T cell receptor beta chains sequenced from one sample in a study of blood T cell repertoires in COVID-19. Sequencing was performed with immunoSEQ multiplex PCR; in TCRdb, only in-frame clones are kept and a portion is missing. The table has around 430,000 clones, around 88% seen once. What was sequenced was peripheral blood. These receptors were taken from a woman aged 45 to 65 with COVID-19, enrolled during active disease.

The genes are TRBV30 and TRBJ1-6; no clear D gene. In germline, CDR1 is GTSNPN, CDR2 SVGIG (reference sequence). The CDR3 runs 13 residues. Trimming cost V 0 bases and J 8 bases, with 8 bases left between them. CDR3 in amino acids: CAWSVPVHSPLHF. The CDR3 DNA sequence: TGTGCCTGGAGTGTCCCCGTCCATTCACCCCTCCACTTT.

This clone turned up a few times. The V call is TRBV28, the J call TRBJ2-7; 8 bases are a match to TRBD1. The germline gives CDR1 MDHEN, CDR2 SYDVKM. The CDR3 has 14 residues. Trimming removed 6 bases from V and 2 bases from J; junction bases left unmatched: 6. The CDR3 DNA reads as TGTGCCAGCAGCTATACAGGGGGTACCTACGAGCAGTACTTC. As protein: CASSYTGGTYEQYF.

The chain carries TRBV6-4 and TRBJ2-3; TRBD1 is a possible D gene (5 bases). Germline assignment: CDR1 MRHNA and CDR2 SNTAGT. V was clipped by 0 bases and J by 2 bases, with 12 bases between them. The CDR3 totals 16 residues. The CDR3, as DNA: TGTGCCAGCAGTGACTCGATAGGGGCGCACACAGATACGCAGTATTTT. Encoded protein: CASSDSIGAHTDTQYF.

The chain employs TRBV3-1 (or the pseudogene TRBV3-2) and TRBJ2-3; TRBD2 aligns across 8 bases. Germline trimming cut 0 bases from V and 0 bases from J; bases unmatched to any gene: 8. In germline, CDR1 is LGHDT, CDR2 YNNKEL (reference sequence). The CDR3 length is 18 residues. The CDR3 here is CASSQDFRLAGSTDTQYF. In nucleotides, the CDR3 is TGTGCCAGCAGCCAAGATTTCAGGTTAGCGGGAAGCACAGATACGCAGTATTTT.

The rearrangement uses TRBV7-7 and TRBJ2-5; 8 nucleotides line up with TRBD1. The CDR3 spans 15 residues. V lost 1 base, J lost 5 bases, and 6 bases stayed unmatched. From germline, CDR1 is SSHAT and CDR2 FNYEAQ (reference sequence). The CDR3 reads CASSLGGQGGETQYF. The CDR3 nucleotides read TGTGCCAGCAGCTTAGGAGGACAGGGTGGGGAGACCCAGTACTTC.

The chain couples TRBV19 to TRBJ1-5; D gene uncertain. Germline CDR1 is LNHDA and CDR2 is SQIVND (reference sequence). V lost 5 bases and J lost 4, with 15 bases in between. The CDR3 contains 15 residues. The CDR3 nucleotides read TGTGCCAGTAGTGAAAGGACTTGGGTAAATCAGCCCCAGCATTTT. Its protein product is CASSERTWVNQPQHF.

A remark on this clone: One junction end does not reproduce the germline sequence, and a read error may be involved. This chain uses TRBV28 with TRBJ1-2; TRBD1 aligns across 9 bases. CDR3 length: 13 amino acids. Germline CDR1 reads MDHEN; CDR2 reads SYDVKM. CDR3 sequence reads: CASSWGQGVPPDF. CDR3 sequence (DNA): TGTGCCAGCAGTTGGGGACAGGGTGTCCCCCCGGACTTC.

The chain joins TRBV2 to TRBJ2-2; 7 positions agree with TRBD1. Losses at the gene ends were 5 bases for V and 2 bases for J; bases not matched to a gene: 2. Germline CDR1 reads SNHLY; CDR2 reads FYNNEI. The CDR3 consists of 14 residues. The CDR3 nucleotides are TGTGCCAGCAGTTGGGACAGCAACACCGGGGAGCTGTTTTTT. Residues: CASSWDSNTGELFF.

The chain has TRBV18 and TRBJ1-6; a weak D match, TRBD1 (5 bases). The CDR3 contains 14 residues. The germline V gene has CDR1 KGHSH and CDR2 LQKENI. Trimming stripped 2 bases from V and 8 bases from J, with 10 bases between. The CDR3 DNA reads as TGTGCCAGCTCACCATCTGGGGCCGATTCACCCCTCCACTTT. Its translation is CASSPSGADSPLHF. Full variable domain (missing parts from reference TRBV18 and TRBJ1-6): NAGVMQNPRHLVRRRGQEARLRCSPMKGHSHVYWYRQLPEEGLKFMVYLQKENIIDESGMPKERFSAEFPKEGPSILRIQQVVRGDSAAYFCASSPSGADSPLHFGNGTRLTVT.

This rearrangement joins TRBV6-5 to TRBJ1-1; no reliable D call. The CDR3 covers 13 residues. Between the trimmed V and J ends, which lost 7 bases and 6 bases, there was a span of 15 bases. Germline assignment: CDR1 MNHEY and CDR2 SVGAGI. CDR3 amino acids: CASTTRVGAEAFF. The CDR3 DNA follows: TGTGCCAGCACCACCCGGGTTGGTGCTGAAGCTTTCTTT.

The gene calls are TRBV3-1 (or the pseudogene TRBV3-2) and TRBJ2-7; D remains unclear. Per the germline V gene, CDR1 is LGHDT and CDR2 is YNNKEL (reference sequence). The V gene lost 1 base and the J gene lost 5 bases, with 9 bases spanning the gap. This CDR3 contains 13 residues. The CDR3 sequence is CASSQAVNNEQYF. The CDR3 DNA reads as TGTGCCAGCAGCCAAGCAGTGAACAACGAGCAGTACTTC.

CDR3 in amino acids: CATSDSTGLGTGELFF. CDR3 coding DNA: TGTGCCACCAGTGATTCGACAGGGCTGGGGACCGGGGAGCTGTTTTTT. The rearrangement links TRBV24-1 to TRBJ2-2; 7 bases line up with TRBD1. The trim removed 2 bases at V and 5 bases at J, leaving 7 bases unmatched. Per germline, CDR1 KGHDR and CDR2 SFDVKD. The CDR3 loop spans 16 amino acids.

V is TRBV27 and J is TRBJ1-2, with 8 bases aligning to TRBD1. The junction had 9 bases not matched to a gene; V was cut back by 5 bases and J by 4 bases. The CDR3 spans 15 residues. Germline lookup yields CDR1 MNHEY and CDR2 SMNVEV (reference sequence). For the CDR3, the DNA is TGTGCCAGCAGTAAGGGGCAGGGGGCAAGCTATGGCTACACCTTC. Translation gives CASSKGQGASYGYTF.

This clone was counted only a few times. The V and J genes are TRBV27 and TRBJ1-1; 7 positions match TRBD1. Germline V gene sequence: CDR1 MNHEY, CDR2 SMNVEV (reference sequence). V lost 6 bases, J lost 10 bases, and 14 bases stayed unmatched. The CDR3 consists of 14 residues. CDR3 sequence: CASRRTGASPTAFF. CDR3 bases: TGTGCCAGCAGGCGAACAGGGGCTAGTCCCACAGCTTTCTTT.

This clone was seen once. This chain uses TRBV25-1 with TRBJ1-1, with a tentative D call TRBD1 (5 bases). V lost 3 bases and J 2 bases, leaving 13 bases between the germline ends. The CDR3 totals 15 residues. From germline, CDR1 is MGHDK and CDR2 SYGVNS. CDR3 bases: TGTGCCAGCAGTGATCGGCAGGGAACTAACACTGAAGCTTTCTTT. Translation gives CASSDRQGTNTEAFF. The full variable domain, completed using reference TRBV25-1 and TRBJ1-1, is EADIYQTPRYLVIGTGKKITLECSQTMGHDKMYWYQQDPGMELHLIHYSYGVNSTEKGDLSSESTVSRIRTEHFPLTLESARPSHTSQYLCASSDRQGTNTEAFFGQGTRLTVV.

The J gene is TRBJ1-3, the V gene TRBV24-1, with D possibly matching TRBD1 (5 bases). V lost 7 bases to trimming and J lost 6 bases, with 18 bases between them. This CDR3 comprises 15 residues. Germline CDR1 is KGHDR and CDR2 is SFDVKD. The CDR3 region is CATRRPRVPVNTIYF. CDR3 sequence (DNA): TGTGCCACCAGGCGACCCAGGGTTCCCGTAAACACCATATATTTT.

The V call is TRBV12-5, the J call TRBJ2-7, with D perhaps matching TRBD2 (5 bases). Germline-derived CDR1 and CDR2 are LGHNT and FRNRAP. V shed 0 bases and J shed 0 bases, with 9 bases lying between them. CDR3 length: 15 residues. The CDR3 region has the DNA TGTGCTAGTGGTTTGGTACTAGGCACCTCCTACGAGCAGTACTTC. Protein sequence: CASGLVLGTSYEQYF.

This clone has a handful of counts. Different DNA sequences within this sample yield the same CDR3. The gene calls are TRBV12-3 or TRBV12-4 and TRBJ1-1; no reliable D call. The CDR3 is 13 residues long. The V gene lost 3 bases and the J gene lost 2 bases, with 7 bases spanning the gap. CDR3 in DNA: TGTGCCAGCAGTTTTGCCAGAAACACTGAAGCTTTCTTT. Its protein is CASSFARNTEAFF.

This chain uses TRBV7-9 with TRBJ2-2; D possibly corresponds to TRBD2 (5 bases). The CDR3 consists of 16 residues. The V gene lost 1 base and the J gene lost 5 bases, with 14 bases spanning the gap. Germline V gives CDR1 SEHNR, CDR2 FQNEAQ (reference sequence). For the CDR3, the DNA is TGTGCCAGCAGCTTAGATGTAGCGTGGAGGACCGGGGAGCTGTTTTTT. Amino acid sequence: CASSLDVAWRTGELFF.

This chain joins TRBV6-5 and TRBJ1-4; the D gene is possibly TRBD1 (6 bases). V was cut by 11 bases and J by 0 bases, with 10 bases left in between. The CDR3 is 13 amino acids. The germline V gene encodes CDR1 MNHEY and CDR2 SVGAGI. The CDR3 here is CAASGATNEKLFF. The CDR3 DNA is TGTGCCGCGTCAGGGGCAACTAATGAAAAACTGTTTTTT.

V gene TRBV5-1 combines with J gene TRBJ2-3; a possible D gene is TRBD2 (6 bases). V was shortened by 0 bases and J by 4 bases, with 18 bases between the two germline ends. The germline V gene encodes CDR1 SGHRS and CDR2 YFSETQ. CDR3 length: 17 residues. The CDR3 DNA is TGCGCCAGCAGCTTGGATCCATCGGCGGGGCAGGCAGATACGCAGTATTTT. Its protein is CASSLDPSAGQADTQYF.

The chain couples TRBV3-1 (or the pseudogene TRBV3-2) to TRBJ2-2; no clear D gene. The germline CDR1 and CDR2 sequences are LGHDT and YNNKEL (reference sequence). V dropped 3 bases and J dropped 3 bases, with 11 bases sitting between them. This CDR3 has 15 amino acids. In nucleotides, the CDR3 is TGTGCCAGCAGCCACATCAACACCTACACCGGGGAGCTGTTTTTT. Protein sequence: CASSHINTYTGELFF.

This clone has a handful of counts. This CDR3 is CATPDRGPNQPQHF. The CDR3 DNA reads TGCGCCACCCCTGACAGGGGCCCCAATCAGCCCCAGCATTTT. The V and J genes are TRBV5-1 and TRBJ1-5; 8 bases match TRBD1. V lost 9 bases to trimming and J lost 3 bases; unmatched junction nucleotides: 8. The CDR3 is made up of 14 amino acids. Germline V gives CDR1 SGHRS, CDR2 YFSETQ.